The 15 T cell receptor beta chains listed next were all sequenced from one sample in a study of blood T cells in healthy people across ages. Combining a sample-barcoded 5' primer with a J-beta primer mix, a second PCR ran for 7 to 11 cycles. Via MiXCR, TCRdb re-called the 5' RACE reads, giving one row per CDR3 protein. Of 650,000 to 1,000,000 distinct CDR3 sequences in the sample, around 50% were seen once. The sample consisted of blood. These receptors came from a man at least 80 years old in good health.

This chain connects TRBV6-6 to TRBJ1-1, with 7 nucleotides matching TRBD1. CDR3 length: 11 amino acids. Trimming removed 6 bases from V and 11 bases from J; junction bases left unmatched: 6. Germline V CDR1 and CDR2: MNHNY, SVGAGI (reference sequence). The DNA for the CDR3 is TGTGCCAGCAGCACAGGGGCGGCTGCTTTCTTT. Translating gives CASSTGAAAFF.

This clonotype has a handful of counts. This chain joins TRBV5-1 and TRBJ1-1, with a tentative D call TRBD1 (6 bases). The CDR3 extends over 15 amino acids. Germline CDR1 reads SGHRS; CDR2 reads YFSETQ. The V end was cut by 3 bases, the J end by 0 bases, with 12 bases between. The CDR3 region is CASSSTGTVNTEAFF. The CDR3 nucleotides read TGCGCCAGCAGCTCAACAGGGACGGTGAACACTGAAGCTTTCTTT.

In its sample, this clonotype was seen once. A much larger clone is a single base away; this may be a read error. This sequence joins TRBV7-8 and TRBJ2-1; D possibly corresponds to TRBD1 (5 bases). CDR1 is SGHVS, CDR2 FQNEAQ, per germline. The CDR3 contains 14 residues. The germline V and J ends were trimmed by 5 bases and 8 bases, with 16 bases remaining between them. CDR3 nucleotide sequence: TGTGCCAGCAGCGTAAGAAGACAGATCCATGAGCAGTTCTTC. Amino acid sequence: CASSVRRQIHEQFF.

This chain uses TRBV20-1 with TRBJ2-5; D is uncertain. This CDR3 has 17 residues. The germline V gene has CDR1 DFQATT and CDR2 SNEGSKA (reference sequence). V lost 0 bases and J lost 11, with 28 bases in between. CDR3 in amino acids: CSARDARKPLPYNEQYF. For the CDR3, the DNA is TGCAGTGCTAGAGATGCCCGGAAGCCCCTACCCTACAATGAGCAGTACTTC.

The chain uses TRBV12-3 or TRBV12-4 and TRBJ1-6, with D maybe TRBD1 (5 bases). V dropped 5 bases and J dropped 7 bases, with 9 bases sitting between them. This CDR3 comprises 13 residues. The CDR3 DNA is TGTGCCAGCAGTCCGGGGCCAAATTCACCCCTCCACTTT. It translates to CASSPGPNSPLHF.

The rearrangement joins TRBV5-1 to TRBJ2-5, with a possible D match to TRBD2 (5 bases). The CDR3 covers 15 residues. Trimming pared 4 bases from V and 11 bases from J, leaving 24 bases between. Germline CDR1 is SGHRS and CDR2 is YFSETQ. CDR3 nucleotides: TGCGCCAGCAGCCAGGACGCGGGCCAGGTTCTCAAGCAGTACTTC. The encoded protein is CASSQDAGQVLKQYF.

The genes are TRBV18 and TRBJ2-7; a weak D match, TRBD2 (6 bases). V lost 5 bases, J lost 5 bases, and 22 bases lay in between. This CDR3 has 16 amino acids. The V gene's germline CDR1 is KGHSH and CDR2 LQKENI. CDR3 DNA: TGTGCCAGCTCAGGGGACGTAGGGACTCTCATTCACGAGCAGTACTTC. It yields the protein CASSGDVGTLIHEQYF.

Regarding this clonotype: With a much larger clone just one base away, this may be a read error. V is TRBV10-3 and J is TRBJ1-1, with unresolved D. The germline V and J ends were trimmed by 4 bases and 3 bases, with 9 bases remaining between them. CDR3 length equals 13 residues. Germline CDR1 and CDR2: ENHRY and SYGVKD. The chain's CDR3 is CAISGTIHTEAFF. The CDR3 nucleotides are TGTGCCATCAGTGGGACTATCCACACTGAAGCTTTCTTT.

This clonotype was observed a handful of times. The J gene is TRBJ2-1, the V gene TRBV10-3; 9 bases are shared with TRBD2. CDR3 length equals 15 residues. The V gene end was trimmed by 5 bases and the J gene end by 2 bases; junction bases not matched to a gene: 4. Per germline, CDR1 ENHRY and CDR2 SYGVKD. CDR3: CAISPSGIPYNEQFF. CDR3 coding DNA: TGTGCCATCAGTCCTAGCGGGATACCCTACAATGAGCAGTTCTTC.

This clonotype was detected a few times. The chain recombines TRBV4-1 with TRBJ2-5; maybe TRBD2 (6 bases). Germline V gene data show CDR1 as MGHRA and CDR2 as YSYEKL. Trimming shortened V by 3 bases and J by 4 bases, and 15 bases separated the two germline ends. CDR3 size: 15 residues. Here the CDR3 DNA reads TGCGCCAGCAGCCAGACATCCGGGACTCGAGAGACCCAGTACTTC. Protein product: CASSQTSGTRETQYF.

This clonotype was seen a few times. The CDR3 DNA follows: TGTGCCACCAGCGAAAGGACAGGCGGAATGGACGAGCAGTACTTC. Translation: CATSERTGGMDEQYF. The V and J genes are TRBV15 and TRBJ2-7; the match to TRBD1 covers 7 bases. Germline trimming cut 5 bases from V and 5 bases from J; bases unmatched to any gene: 12. From germline, CDR1 is LNHNV and CDR2 YYDKDF (reference sequence). The CDR3 runs to 15 residues.

This clonotype was counted between two and nine times. The gene calls are TRBV25-1 and TRBJ2-5, with D uncertain. In germline, CDR1 is MGHDK, CDR2 SYGVNS. This CDR3 is built from 15 residues. V was trimmed by 0 bases and J by 5 bases, leaving 13 bases between them. In DNA form, the CDR3 reads TGTGCCAGCAGTGAATATACGTTTGTTGCTGAGACCCAGTACTTC. As protein: CASSEYTFVAETQYF.

The chain combines TRBV4-2 with TRBJ2-1; 7 nucleotides line up with TRBD2. Trimming at V came to 3 bases and at J to 6 bases, leaving 8 bases not matched to a gene. The germline V gene encodes CDR1 LGHNA and CDR2 YNFKEQ. The CDR3 contains 15 residues. The DNA of the CDR3 is TGTGCCAGCAGCCAGGGCGGGAGTATGTTCAATGAGCAGTTCTTC. Its protein is CASSQGGSMFNEQFF.

This clonotype showed up many times. The V call is TRBV3-1, the J call TRBJ2-7; 7 positions match TRBD1. The V and J ends lost 8 bases and 0 bases, in that order; junction bases with no gene match: 7. The CDR3 extends over 14 amino acids. Germline CDR1 and CDR2: LGHDT and YNNKEL (reference sequence). CDR3 nucleotide sequence: TGTGCCAGCGAGCCGACAGGGAGCTCCTACGAGCAGTACTTC. The encoded protein is CASEPTGSSYEQYF.

In its sample, this clonotype was seen a few times. The chain recombines TRBV12-3 or TRBV12-4 with TRBJ2-3, with 8 positions matching TRBD2. V shed 8 bases, J shed 10 bases, and the junction held 8 bases outside the gene matches. The CDR3 is 12 residues long. CDR3 sequence reads: CASSKRERAQYF. CDR3 bases: TGTGCCAGCTCTAAGCGGGAGAGGGCGCAGTATTTT.